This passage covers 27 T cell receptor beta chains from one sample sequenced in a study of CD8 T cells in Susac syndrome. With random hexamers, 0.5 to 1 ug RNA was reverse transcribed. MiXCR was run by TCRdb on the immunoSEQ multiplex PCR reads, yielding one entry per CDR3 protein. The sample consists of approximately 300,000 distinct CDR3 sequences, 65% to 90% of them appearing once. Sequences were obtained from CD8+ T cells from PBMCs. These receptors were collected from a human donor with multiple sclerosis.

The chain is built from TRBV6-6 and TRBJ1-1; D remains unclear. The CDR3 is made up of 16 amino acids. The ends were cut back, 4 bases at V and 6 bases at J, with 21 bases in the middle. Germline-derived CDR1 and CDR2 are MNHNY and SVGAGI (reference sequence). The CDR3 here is CASSFTQVAGAAEAFF. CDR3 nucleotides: TGTGCCAGCAGTTTCACCCAGGTTGCGGGTGCGGCTGAAGCTTTCTTT.

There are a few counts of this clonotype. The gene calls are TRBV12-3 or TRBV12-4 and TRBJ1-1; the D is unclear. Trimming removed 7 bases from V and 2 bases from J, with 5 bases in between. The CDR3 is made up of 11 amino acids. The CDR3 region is CASTVNTEAFF. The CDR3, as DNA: TGTGCCAGCACCGTTAACACTGAAGCTTTCTTT.

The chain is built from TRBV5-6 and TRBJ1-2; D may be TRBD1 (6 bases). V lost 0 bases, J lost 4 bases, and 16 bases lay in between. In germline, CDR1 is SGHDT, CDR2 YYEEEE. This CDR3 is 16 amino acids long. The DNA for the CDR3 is TGTGCCAGCAGCTTGGTCCGCGCCAGGGGCCTCTATGGCTACACCTTC. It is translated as CASSLVRARGLYGYTF.

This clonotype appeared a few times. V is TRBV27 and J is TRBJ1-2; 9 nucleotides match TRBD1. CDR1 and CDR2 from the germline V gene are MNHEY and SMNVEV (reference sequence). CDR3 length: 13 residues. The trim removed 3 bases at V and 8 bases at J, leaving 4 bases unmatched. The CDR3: CASSFFGQGGYTF. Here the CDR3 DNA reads TGTGCCAGCAGTTTTTTCGGACAGGGGGGCTACACCTTC.

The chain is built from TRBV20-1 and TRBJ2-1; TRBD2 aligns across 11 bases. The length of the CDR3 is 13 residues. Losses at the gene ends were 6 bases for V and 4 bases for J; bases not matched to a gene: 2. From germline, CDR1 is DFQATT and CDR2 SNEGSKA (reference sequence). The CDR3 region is CSARLAGYNEQFF. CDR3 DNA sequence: TGCAGTGCAAGACTAGCGGGGTACAATGAGCAGTTCTTC.

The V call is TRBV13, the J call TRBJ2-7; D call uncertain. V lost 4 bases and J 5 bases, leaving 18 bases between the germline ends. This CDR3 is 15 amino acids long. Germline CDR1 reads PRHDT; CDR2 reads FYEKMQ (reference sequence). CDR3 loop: CASSSRLLYLHEQYF. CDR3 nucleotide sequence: TGTGCCAGCAGCTCCCGACTGCTATACCTCCACGAGCAGTACTTC.

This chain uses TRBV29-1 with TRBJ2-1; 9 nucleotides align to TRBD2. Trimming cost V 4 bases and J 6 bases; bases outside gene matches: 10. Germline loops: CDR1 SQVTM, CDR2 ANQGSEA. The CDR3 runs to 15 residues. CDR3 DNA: TGCAGCGTTGTGATAGCGGGAGTTCCCTTCAATGAGCAGTTCTTC. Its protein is CSVVIAGVPFNEQFF.

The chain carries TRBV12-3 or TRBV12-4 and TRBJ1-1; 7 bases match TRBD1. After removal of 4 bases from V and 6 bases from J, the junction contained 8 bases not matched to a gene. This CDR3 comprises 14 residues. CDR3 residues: CASSSTGEGAEAFF. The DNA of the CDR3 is TGTGCCAGCAGTTCAACAGGGGAAGGAGCTGAAGCTTTCTTT.

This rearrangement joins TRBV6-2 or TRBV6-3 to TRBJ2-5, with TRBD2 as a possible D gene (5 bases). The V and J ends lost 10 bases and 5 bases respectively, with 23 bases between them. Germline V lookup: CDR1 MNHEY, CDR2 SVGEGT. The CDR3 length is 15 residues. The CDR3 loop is CATAEELEITETQYF. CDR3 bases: TGTGCCACCGCCGAAGAACTAGAGATCACGGAGACCCAGTACTTC.

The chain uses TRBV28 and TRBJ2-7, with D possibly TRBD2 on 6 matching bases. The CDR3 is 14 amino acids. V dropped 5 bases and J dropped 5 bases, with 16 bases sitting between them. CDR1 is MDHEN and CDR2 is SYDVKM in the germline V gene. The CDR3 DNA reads TGTGCCAGCAGTCCCTCGGGGGTTGGCGACGAGCAGTACTTC. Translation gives CASSPSGVGDEQYF.

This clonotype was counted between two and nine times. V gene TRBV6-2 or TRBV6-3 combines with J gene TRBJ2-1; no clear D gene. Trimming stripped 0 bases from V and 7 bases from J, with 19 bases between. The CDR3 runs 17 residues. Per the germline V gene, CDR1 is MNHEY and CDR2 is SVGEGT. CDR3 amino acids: CASSYSLPAALNNEQFF. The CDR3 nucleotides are TGTGCCAGCAGTTACTCCCTCCCCGCGGCCCTCAATAATGAGCAGTTCTTC.

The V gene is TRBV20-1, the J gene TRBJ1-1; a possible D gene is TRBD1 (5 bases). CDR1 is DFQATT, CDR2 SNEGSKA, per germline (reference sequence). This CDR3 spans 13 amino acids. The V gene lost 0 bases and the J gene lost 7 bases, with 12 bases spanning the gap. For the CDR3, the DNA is TGCAGTGCTAGAGAAATAGGGGACTTTGAAGCTTTCTTT. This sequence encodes CSAREIGDFEAFF.

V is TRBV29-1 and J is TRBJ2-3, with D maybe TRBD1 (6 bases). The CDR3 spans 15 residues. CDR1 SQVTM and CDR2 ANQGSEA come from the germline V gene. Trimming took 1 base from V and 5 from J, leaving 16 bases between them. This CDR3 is CSVEVDSETEDTQYF. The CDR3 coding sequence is TGCAGCGTTGAAGTGGACAGTGAGACTGAAGATACGCAGTATTTT.

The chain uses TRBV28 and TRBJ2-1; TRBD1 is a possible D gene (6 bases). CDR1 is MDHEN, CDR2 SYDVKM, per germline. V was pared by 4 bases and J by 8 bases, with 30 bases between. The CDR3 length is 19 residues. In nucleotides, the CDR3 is TGTGCCAGCAGTTCAGAGAAGATAAACTACCAGGGACAAAGTGATGAGCAGTTCTTC. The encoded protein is CASSSEKINYQGQSDEQFF.

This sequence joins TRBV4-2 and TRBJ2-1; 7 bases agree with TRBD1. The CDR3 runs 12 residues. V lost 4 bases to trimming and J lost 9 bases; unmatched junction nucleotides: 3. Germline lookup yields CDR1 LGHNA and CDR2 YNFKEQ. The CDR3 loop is CASSPDRSEQFF. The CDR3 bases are TGTGCCAGCAGCCCGGACAGGAGTGAGCAGTTCTTC.

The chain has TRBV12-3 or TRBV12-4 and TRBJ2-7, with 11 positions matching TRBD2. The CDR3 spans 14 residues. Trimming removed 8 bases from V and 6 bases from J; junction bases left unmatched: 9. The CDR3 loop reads CASRTSGSWAEQYF. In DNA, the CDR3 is TGTGCCAGCCGTACTAGCGGGAGCTGGGCCGAGCAGTACTTC.

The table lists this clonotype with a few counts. Here the CDR3 DNA reads TGTGCCCATTCGGCCCGGGTCCTAGCCGATGAGCAGTTCTTC. Translation gives CAHSARVLADEQFF. The genes are TRBV6-1 and TRBJ2-1; perhaps TRBD2 as D (5 bases). Germline lookup yields CDR1 MNHNS and CDR2 SASEGT. The CDR3 runs to 14 residues. V lost 11 bases, J lost 8 bases, and 22 bases lay in between.

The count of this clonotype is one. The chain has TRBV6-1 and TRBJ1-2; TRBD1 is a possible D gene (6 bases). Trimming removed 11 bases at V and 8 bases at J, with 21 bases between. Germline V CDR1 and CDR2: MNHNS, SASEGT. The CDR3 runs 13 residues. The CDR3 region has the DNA TGTGCCCATCCAAGGGGGTGGGGGTACGGCTACACCTTC. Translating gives CAHPRGWGYGYTF.

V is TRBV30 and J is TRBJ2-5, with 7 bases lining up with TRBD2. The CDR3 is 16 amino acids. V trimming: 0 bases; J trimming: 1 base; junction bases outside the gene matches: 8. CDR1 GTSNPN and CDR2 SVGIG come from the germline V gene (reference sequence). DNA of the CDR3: TGTGCCTGGAGTGTACTTGGAGCGGGGCCCCAAGAGACCCAGTACTTC. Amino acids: CAWSVLGAGPQETQYF.

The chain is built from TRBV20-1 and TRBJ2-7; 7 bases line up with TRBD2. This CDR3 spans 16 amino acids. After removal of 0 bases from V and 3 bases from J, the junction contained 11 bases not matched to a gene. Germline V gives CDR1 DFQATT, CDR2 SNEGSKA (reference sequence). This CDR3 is CSARDFNGRSLYEQYF. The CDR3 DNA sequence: TGCAGTGCTAGAGATTTCAACGGGAGGTCTCTCTACGAGCAGTACTTC.

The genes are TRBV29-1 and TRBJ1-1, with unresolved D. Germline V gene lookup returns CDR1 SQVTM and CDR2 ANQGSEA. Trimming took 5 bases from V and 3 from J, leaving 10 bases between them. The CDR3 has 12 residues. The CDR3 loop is CSVFSEDTEAFF. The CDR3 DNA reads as TGCAGCGTTTTTTCCGAGGACACTGAAGCTTTCTTT.

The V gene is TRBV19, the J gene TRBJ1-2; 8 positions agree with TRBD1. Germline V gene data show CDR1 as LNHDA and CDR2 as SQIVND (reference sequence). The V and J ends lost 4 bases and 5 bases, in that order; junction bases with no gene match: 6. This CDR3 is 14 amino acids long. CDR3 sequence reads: CASSTRQGRYGYTF. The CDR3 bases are TGTGCCAGTAGTACCCGACAGGGGCGGTATGGCTACACCTTC.

CDR3 amino acids: CASSHAEEPSTDTQYF. CDR3 sequence (DNA): TGTGCCAGCAGTCACGCCGAAGAGCCTAGCACAGATACGCAGTATTTT. The chain has TRBV2 and TRBJ2-3; D gene unclear. Germline CDR1 reads SNHLY; CDR2 reads FYNNEI. Trimming cost V 5 bases and J 0 bases, with 15 bases left between them. The CDR3 has 16 amino acids.

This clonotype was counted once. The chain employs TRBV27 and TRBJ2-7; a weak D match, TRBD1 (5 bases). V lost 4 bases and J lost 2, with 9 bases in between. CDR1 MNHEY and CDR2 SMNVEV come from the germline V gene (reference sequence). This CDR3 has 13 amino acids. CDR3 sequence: CASSSKTAYEQYF. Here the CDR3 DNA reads TGTGCCAGCAGTTCCAAGACAGCCTACGAGCAGTACTTC.

CDR3 DNA: TGTGCCAGCAGCTTCTTGACTAGCGGGAGGTTCGATGAGCAGTTCTTC. It translates to CASSFLTSGRFDEQFF. V is TRBV5-6 and J is TRBJ2-1; TRBD2 matches at 13 bases. This CDR3 contains 16 residues. V shed 2 bases and J 8 bases; nucleotides not matched to a gene: 7. Germline CDR1 reads SGHDT; CDR2 reads YYEEEE.

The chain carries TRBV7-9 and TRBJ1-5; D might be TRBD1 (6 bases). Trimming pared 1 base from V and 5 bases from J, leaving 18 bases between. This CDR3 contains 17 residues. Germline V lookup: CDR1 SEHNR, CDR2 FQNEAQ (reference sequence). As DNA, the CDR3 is TGTGCCAGCAGCTTAGACCCAAGACAGGCTCCTTATCAGCCCCAGCATTTT. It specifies CASSLDPRQAPYQPQHF.

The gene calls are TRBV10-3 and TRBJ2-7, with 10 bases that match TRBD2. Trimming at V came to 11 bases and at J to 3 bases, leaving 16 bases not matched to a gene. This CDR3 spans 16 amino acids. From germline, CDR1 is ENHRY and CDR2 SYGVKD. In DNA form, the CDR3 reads TGTGCCGACTGGGGATTTCCCGGGACTAGCGACTACGAGCAGTACTTC. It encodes CADWGFPGTSDYEQYF.